This T cell receptor (beta chain) was captured by sequencing in a study of blood T cell repertoires in COVID-19. Looking at the study overall: The United States, Italy and Spain supplied acute and convalescent COVID-19 samples.

Under the authors' procedure: Amplified reference gene primers provided the basis for estimating nucleated cell counts. Using immunoSEQ multiplex PCR, the repertoire was profiled, and TCRdb retains in-frame clones only, with some absent. The DNA gave D and trimming, while V, J and clone size come from that table. Of some 220,000 clones listed, more than 65% were seen once; the top ten hold about 8.9%. Germline V gene sequence: CDR1 KGHSH, CDR2 LQKENI. After removal of 7 bases from V and 6 bases from J, the junction contained 10 bases not matched to a gene. The CDR3 consists of 14 residues. At least ten counts were recorded for this clone.

The sample consisted of peripheral blood. The TCR sequence derives from a man aged 45 to 65 with active or convalescent COVID-19. The chain uses TRBV18 and TRBJ1-1, with 8 bases matching TRBD1. CDR3 bases: TGTGCCAGCTTACCCGGGACAGGACGATCTGAAGCTTTCTTT. It is translated as CASLPGTGRSEAFF.